This is a list of T cell receptor beta chains from one sample in a study of blood T cells in healthy people across ages. One entry per CDR3 protein results from TCRdb running MiXCR on the 5' RACE reads. Here the sample spans about 1.5 million distinct CDR3 sequences, approximately 43% being singletons. The sample taken for sequencing was blood. The source of these receptors is a woman between 18 and 30 years old in good health. Both conserved end residues are part of each CDR3. Fields, in order: clone size, CDR3 length, V gene, D gene, J gene, CDR3 protein, CDR3 DNA. D genes are given only for firm matches. Some rows have no size entry. The others give once, few or many, or a class for an expanded clone.

clone_size: few; cdr3_length: 15; v_call: TRBV12-3/TRBV12-4; d_call: -; j_call: TRBJ1-1; cdr3_aa: CASRPPGPVNTEAFF; cdr3_nt: TGTGCCAGCAGACCACCGGGACCGGTGAACACTGAAGCTTTCTTT
clone_size: many; cdr3_length: 14; v_call: TRBV12-3/TRBV12-4; d_call: -; j_call: TRBJ2-4; cdr3_aa: CASSLVVAKNIQYF; cdr3_nt: TGTGCCAGCAGTTTAGTAGTAGCCAAAAACATTCAGTACTTC
clone_size: -; cdr3_length: 17; v_call: TRBV6-5; d_call: TRBD2; j_call: TRBJ2-1; cdr3_aa: CASSYSIPGLARNEQFF; cdr3_nt: TGTGCCAGCAGTTACTCGATCCCGGGACTAGCGCGAAATGAGCAGTTCTTC
clone_size: -; cdr3_length: 15; v_call: TRBV5-6; d_call: -; j_call: TRBJ2-7; cdr3_aa: CASSFGRAAFYEQYF; cdr3_nt: TGTGCCAGCAGCTTCGGCAGGGCTGCGTTTTACGAGCAGTACTTC
clone_size: -; cdr3_length: 12; v_call: TRBV20-1; d_call: TRBD1; j_call: TRBJ1-4; cdr3_aa: CSALDRGGKLFF; cdr3_nt: TGCAGTGCCCTCGACAGGGGGGGAAAACTGTTTTTT
clone_size: -; cdr3_length: 11; v_call: TRBV6-5; d_call: -; j_call: TRBJ1-1; cdr3_aa: CASRSATEAFF; cdr3_nt: TGTGCCAGCAGATCGGCGACTGAAGCTTTCTTT
clone_size: -; cdr3_length: 14; v_call: TRBV6-5; d_call: -; j_call: TRBJ2-6; cdr3_aa: CASSPVPGANVLTF; cdr3_nt: TGTGCCAGCAGTCCAGTCCCTGGGGCCAACGTCCTGACTTTC
clone_size: few; cdr3_length: 18; v_call: TRBV6-5; d_call: -; j_call: TRBJ2-1; cdr3_aa: CASSYSASGIRSYNEQFF; cdr3_nt: TGTGCCAGCAGTTACTCGGCCTCCGGGATACGCTCCTACAATGAGCAGTTCTTC
clone_size: few; cdr3_length: 13; v_call: TRBV6-5; d_call: -; j_call: TRBJ1-2; cdr3_aa: CASRNGLYVGYTF; cdr3_nt: TGTGCCAGCAGAAACGGACTCTACGTTGGCTACACCTTC
clone_size: -; cdr3_length: 13; v_call: TRBV20-1; d_call: -; j_call: TRBJ2-7; cdr3_aa: CSAFGGYLFEQYF; cdr3_nt: TGCAGTGCTTTCGGCGGCTATTTGTTCGAGCAGTACTTC
clone_size: -; cdr3_length: 15; v_call: TRBV18; d_call: -; j_call: TRBJ2-3; cdr3_aa: CASSTKAQGTDTQYF; cdr3_nt: TGTGCCAGCTCCACCAAAGCGCAGGGAACAGATACGCAGTATTTT
clone_size: -; cdr3_length: 11; v_call: TRBV6-5; d_call: -; j_call: TRBJ2-5; cdr3_aa: CASSYSKTQYF; cdr3_nt: TGTGCCAGCAGTTACTCGAAGACCCAGTACTTC
clone_size: -; cdr3_length: 13; v_call: TRBV29-1; d_call: -; j_call: TRBJ2-7; cdr3_aa: CSAVRDGIYEQYF; cdr3_nt: TGCAGCGCAGTAAGGGACGGGATCTACGAGCAGTACTTC
clone_size: -; cdr3_length: 17; v_call: TRBV6-2/TRBV6-3; d_call: TRBD1; j_call: TRBJ1-5; cdr3_aa: CASRDRGLTFSNQPQHF; cdr3_nt: TGTGCCAGTCGGGACAGGGGACTTACTTTTAGCAATCAGCCCCAGCATTTT
clone_size: -; cdr3_length: 11; v_call: TRBV20-1; d_call: -; j_call: TRBJ2-2; cdr3_aa: CSARGAGELFF; cdr3_nt: TGCAGTGCTAGAGGGGCCGGGGAGCTGTTTTTT
clone_size: -; cdr3_length: 10; v_call: TRBV2; d_call: -; j_call: TRBJ2-5; cdr3_aa: CASRVAEQYF; cdr3_nt: TGTGCCAGCAGGGTGGCTGAGCAGTACTTC
clone_size: few; cdr3_length: 15; v_call: TRBV9; d_call: -; j_call: TRBJ1-1; cdr3_aa: CASSSPGSGPTEAFF; cdr3_nt: TGTGCCAGCAGCTCCCCCGGGTCCGGGCCCACTGAAGCTTTCTTT
clone_size: few; cdr3_length: 15; v_call: TRBV7-2; d_call: -; j_call: TRBJ2-3; cdr3_aa: CASSPKRHYTDTQYF; cdr3_nt: TGTGCCAGCAGCCCTAAGCGGCACTACACAGATACGCAGTATTTT
clone_size: -; cdr3_length: 11; v_call: TRBV12-3/TRBV12-4; d_call: -; j_call: TRBJ1-3; cdr3_aa: CASRLHWTIYF; cdr3_nt: TGTGCCAGCAGGCTTCATTGGACCATATATTTT
clone_size: few; cdr3_length: 14; v_call: TRBV30; d_call: -; j_call: TRBJ1-2; cdr3_aa: CAWNRDTLNYGYTF; cdr3_nt: TGTGCCTGGAACCGGGACACTTTAAACTATGGCTACACCTTC
clone_size: once; cdr3_length: 17; v_call: TRBV5-1; d_call: TRBD2; j_call: TRBJ2-2; cdr3_aa: CASSQTSGRFNTGELFF; cdr3_nt: TGCGCCAGCAGCCAGACTAGCGGGAGATTCAACACCGGGGAGCTGTTTTTT
clone_size: -; cdr3_length: 14; v_call: TRBV6-1; d_call: TRBD1; j_call: TRBJ2-2; cdr3_aa: CASRQGAYTGELFF; cdr3_nt: TGTGCCAGCAGACAGGGGGCCTACACCGGGGAGCTGTTTTTT
clone_size: -; cdr3_length: 14; v_call: TRBV21-1; d_call: -; j_call: TRBJ1-1; cdr3_aa: CASRPQGGITEAFF; cdr3_nt: TGTGCCAGCAGGCCACAGGGGGGGATCACTGAAGCTTTCTTT
clone_size: -; cdr3_length: 11; v_call: TRBV29-1; d_call: -; j_call: TRBJ2-1; cdr3_aa: CSVEKTARRFF; cdr3_nt: TGCAGCGTTGAAAAGACTGCGAGGAGGTTCTTC
clone_size: once; cdr3_length: 14; v_call: TRBV7-9; d_call: -; j_call: TRBJ2-3; cdr3_aa: CASSVELATDTQYF; cdr3_nt: TGTGCCAGCAGCGTAGAACTAGCCACAGATACGCAGTATTTT
clone_size: many; cdr3_length: 13; v_call: TRBV25-1; d_call: -; j_call: TRBJ1-6; cdr3_aa: CASSPRTDSPLHF; cdr3_nt: TGTGCCAGCAGTCCCCGGACAGATTCACCCCTCCACTTT
clone_size: few; cdr3_length: 15; v_call: TRBV15; d_call: TRBD1; j_call: TRBJ2-1; cdr3_aa: CATSNYRTGGNEQFF; cdr3_nt: TGTGCCACCAGCAACTACCGGACAGGGGGCAATGAGCAGTTCTTC
clone_size: many; cdr3_length: 15; v_call: TRBV12-3/TRBV12-4; d_call: TRBD2; j_call: TRBJ2-7; cdr3_aa: CASSAGTSGAYEQYF; cdr3_nt: TGTGCCAGCAGTGCTGGGACTAGCGGCGCCTACGAGCAGTACTTC
clone_size: few; cdr3_length: 14; v_call: TRBV4-2; d_call: -; j_call: TRBJ1-3; cdr3_aa: CASSQERGGNTIYF; cdr3_nt: TGTGCCAGCAGCCAAGAGAGAGGTGGAAACACCATATATTTT
clone_size: few; cdr3_length: 15; v_call: TRBV4-1; d_call: -; j_call: TRBJ2-7; cdr3_aa: CASSLRRGGSYEQYF; cdr3_nt: TGCGCCAGCAGCCTAAGGAGGGGGGGGAGCTACGAGCAGTACTTC
clone_size: many; cdr3_length: 13; v_call: TRBV4-1; d_call: -; j_call: TRBJ2-2; cdr3_aa: CASSQENTGELFF; cdr3_nt: TGTGCCAGCAGCCAGGAGAACACCGGGGAGCTGTTTTTT
clone_size: -; cdr3_length: 19; v_call: TRBV7-2; d_call: TRBD2; j_call: TRBJ2-1; cdr3_aa: CASSLVLLAGGFSYNEQFF; cdr3_nt: TGTGCCAGCAGCTTAGTTTTGCTAGCGGGGGGATTCTCTTACAATGAGCAGTTCTTC
clone_size: -; cdr3_length: 15; v_call: TRBV7-2; d_call: -; j_call: TRBJ2-7; cdr3_aa: CASSLNQGRYNEQYF; cdr3_nt: TGTGCCAGCAGCTTAAATCAGGGGAGGTACAATGAGCAGTACTTC
clone_size: -; cdr3_length: 13; v_call: TRBV7-9; d_call: TRBD1; j_call: TRBJ1-6; cdr3_aa: CAIGQGTSSPLHF; cdr3_nt: TGTGCCATCGGACAGGGTACCTCATCACCCCTCCACTTT
clone_size: -; cdr3_length: 15; v_call: TRBV18; d_call: -; j_call: TRBJ1-2; cdr3_aa: CASSHDSLANYGYTF; cdr3_nt: TGTGCCAGCTCCCACGACAGTTTAGCTAACTATGGCTACACCTTC
clone_size: few; cdr3_length: 15; v_call: TRBV20-1; d_call: TRBD2; j_call: TRBJ2-7; cdr3_aa: CSASPRLAGFFEQYF; cdr3_nt: TGCAGTGCTAGCCCCCGACTAGCGGGCTTTTTCGAGCAGTACTTC
clone_size: -; cdr3_length: 14; v_call: TRBV18; d_call: -; j_call: TRBJ2-7; cdr3_aa: CASSPPSVNNEQYF; cdr3_nt: TGTGCCAGCTCACCACCGTCCGTAAACAACGAGCAGTACTTC
clone_size: -; cdr3_length: 14; v_call: TRBV19; d_call: TRBD2; j_call: TRBJ2-1; cdr3_aa: CASSIPAGVDEQFF; cdr3_nt: TGTGCCAGTAGTATCCCAGCGGGGGTAGATGAGCAGTTCTTC
clone_size: -; cdr3_length: 13; v_call: TRBV7-9; d_call: -; j_call: TRBJ1-2; cdr3_aa: CASSERVPYGYTF; cdr3_nt: TGTGCCAGCAGCGAAAGGGTGCCCTATGGCTACACCTTC
clone_size: once; cdr3_length: 14; v_call: TRBV20-1; d_call: -; j_call: TRBJ1-4; cdr3_aa: CSARVMRADEKLFF; cdr3_nt: TGCAGTGCTAGGGTGATGAGGGCAGATGAAAAACTGTTTTTT
clone_size: -; cdr3_length: 14; v_call: TRBV20-1; d_call: -; j_call: TRBJ1-6; cdr3_aa: CSLKSGGTNSPLHF; cdr3_nt: TGCAGTCTTAAATCGGGGGGCACGAATTCACCCCTCCACTTT
clone_size: -; cdr3_length: 13; v_call: TRBV7-6; d_call: TRBD1; j_call: TRBJ1-1; cdr3_aa: CASSQAGGSEAFF; cdr3_nt: TGTGCCAGCAGCCAGGCAGGGGGCTCTGAAGCTTTCTTT
clone_size: -; cdr3_length: 14; v_call: TRBV5-1; d_call: -; j_call: TRBJ2-7; cdr3_aa: CASSLEEGAYEQYF; cdr3_nt: TGCGCCAGCAGCTTGGAAGAGGGGGCCTACGAGCAGTACTTC
clone_size: few; cdr3_length: 13; v_call: TRBV20-1; d_call: -; j_call: TRBJ2-7; cdr3_aa: CSAPDGPLSEQYF; cdr3_nt: TGCAGTGCCCCGGACGGTCCTCTGTCCGAGCAGTACTTC
clone_size: -; cdr3_length: 16; v_call: TRBV7-2; d_call: TRBD2; j_call: TRBJ2-1; cdr3_aa: CASSLIGTSRYNEQFF; cdr3_nt: TGTGCCAGCAGCTTAATCGGGACTAGCAGATACAATGAGCAGTTCTTC
clone_size: few; cdr3_length: 15; v_call: TRBV25-1; d_call: TRBD1; j_call: TRBJ1-5; cdr3_aa: CASSDHRGIDQPQHF; cdr3_nt: TGTGCCAGCAGTGACCACAGGGGGATCGATCAGCCCCAGCATTTT
clone_size: -; cdr3_length: 15; v_call: TRBV12-3/TRBV12-4; d_call: TRBD1; j_call: TRBJ2-7; cdr3_aa: CASSIDRGVNYEQYF; cdr3_nt: TGTGCCAGCAGTATCGACAGGGGTGTCAACTACGAGCAGTACTTC
clone_size: -; cdr3_length: 15; v_call: TRBV29-1; d_call: -; j_call: TRBJ2-2; cdr3_aa: CSILEGQRGTGELFF; cdr3_nt: TGCAGCATCTTGGAGGGACAGAGGGGAACCGGGGAGCTGTTTTTT
clone_size: -; cdr3_length: 16; v_call: TRBV20-1; d_call: -; j_call: TRBJ2-5; cdr3_aa: CSARTNDRSRFDEQYF; cdr3_nt: TGCAGTGCTAGAACCAACGACAGGAGTCGGTTCGATGAGCAGTACTTC
clone_size: -; cdr3_length: 15; v_call: TRBV15; d_call: -; j_call: TRBJ1-1; cdr3_aa: CAASAGSGGNTEAFF; cdr3_nt: TGTGCCGCCAGCGCGGGGTCGGGAGGCAACACTGAAGCTTTCTTT